The 22 T cell receptor beta chains below were found in one sample sequenced in a study of shared clonotypes between healthy human individuals. TCRdb's copy holds only in-frame clones and misses some; the assay was immunoSEQ multiplex PCR. The sample holds around 100,000 clones, under 80% seen once. Sequencing was carried out using memory CD8+ T cells sorted from blood. As for subset: CD45RO+ cells pooled with CCR7-negative TemRA cells. These TCRs come from a man aged 25 to 40 in good health.

V is TRBV7-9 and J is TRBJ2-7; D call uncertain. Germline V gene data show CDR1 as SEHNR and CDR2 as FQNEAQ (reference sequence). The ends were cut back, 3 bases at V and 0 bases at J, with 9 bases in the middle. This CDR3 has 14 amino acids. This CDR3 is CASSLSVSSYEQYF. CDR3 bases: TGTGCCAGCAGCTTGTCAGTGAGCTCCTACGAGCAGTACTTC.

The gene calls are TRBV6-1 and TRBJ1-2, with D uncertain. This CDR3 comprises 15 residues. The germline V gene encodes CDR1 MNHNS and CDR2 SASEGT. V dropped 0 bases and J dropped 4 bases, with 12 bases sitting between them. The CDR3 spells CASSEASRLFYGYTF. For the CDR3, the DNA is TGTGCCAGCAGTGAAGCGAGCAGACTCTTCTATGGCTACACCTTC.

The chain combines TRBV29-1 with TRBJ2-1; the D call may be TRBD1 or TRBD2 (7 bases each). Trimming shortened V by 6 bases and J by 4 bases, and 19 bases separated the two germline ends. The CDR3 extends over 15 amino acids. CDR1 is SQVTM and CDR2 is ANQGSEA in the germline V gene. In nucleotides, the CDR3 is TGCAGCGTCCGACCCGACAGGGAGGGTTACAATGAGCAGTTCTTC. This sequence encodes CSVRPDREGYNEQFF.

The CDR3 bases are TGTGCCAGCAGTGAAGCACCGTTGGGGGAGACCCAGTACTTC. Its protein is CASSEAPLGETQYF. The V and J genes are TRBV25-1 and TRBJ2-5; D remains ambiguous. V gave up 2 bases and J gave up 5 bases, with 12 bases separating them. This CDR3 region has 14 residues. Germline lookup yields CDR1 MGHDK and CDR2 SYGVNS.

The rearrangement links TRBV27 to TRBJ2-7; 7 nucleotides match TRBD1. The CDR3 runs to 14 residues. Trimming at V came to 4 bases and at J to 3 bases, leaving 6 bases not matched to a gene. Germline CDR1 reads MNHEY; CDR2 reads SMNVEV (reference sequence). Here the CDR3 reads CASSSTTGHYEQYF. Written as DNA, the CDR3 is TGTGCCAGCAGTTCTACGACAGGGCACTACGAGCAGTACTTC.

The rearrangement joins TRBV27 to TRBJ2-7; possibly TRBD1 or TRBD2 for D (5 bases each). The germline gives CDR1 MNHEY, CDR2 SMNVEV (reference sequence). The V and J ends lost 5 bases and 2 bases respectively, with 16 bases between them. The length of the CDR3 is 15 residues. The CDR3, as DNA: TGTGCCAGCAGTACGGGACGGCTAGGCACCTACGAGCAGTACTTC. Protein: CASSTGRLGTYEQYF.

The genes are TRBV10-1 and TRBJ2-3; D gene uncertain. Germline CDR1 WNHNN, CDR2 SYGVQD (reference sequence). With 9 bases removed from V and 7 bases from J, the gap between germline ends came to 8 bases. The CDR3 consists of 10 residues. For the CDR3, the DNA is TGCGCCAGGGTTCCATATACGCAGTATTTT. As protein: CARVPYTQYF.

This clone was seen more than once but under ten times. V and J are TRBV6-4 and TRBJ2-1; 13 nucleotides line up with TRBD2. The CDR3 has 15 residues. The V segment lost 3 bases and the J segment 8 bases; nucleotides outside the gene matches: 4. Germline-derived CDR1 and CDR2 are MRHNA and SNTAGT. Written as DNA, the CDR3 is TGTGCCAGCAGTGAGGGACTAGCGGGAAGCGATGAGCAGTTCTTC. It codes for CASSEGLAGSDEQFF.

V is TRBV29-1 and J is TRBJ2-7; 7 bases align to TRBD2. Unmatched junction bases numbered 14, after V lost 8 bases and J lost 13 bases. Germline-derived CDR1 and CDR2 are SQVTM and ANQGSEA. This CDR3 contains 11 residues. The CDR3 coding sequence is TGCAGCCCTCGGGGGTGCGGGAGACTCTACTTC. Amino acids: CSPRGCGRLYF.

The gene calls are TRBV2 and TRBJ2-4, with unresolved D. The CDR3 consists of 11 residues. Germline-derived CDR1 and CDR2 are SNHLY and FYNNEI. V was clipped by 4 bases and J by 2 bases, with 0 bases between them. CDR3 loop: CASSAKNIQYF. CDR3 DNA: TGTGCCAGCAGTGCCAAAAACATTCAGTACTTC.

This clone was recorded a few times. The genes are TRBV11-1 and TRBJ2-1; either TRBD1 or TRBD2 may fit D (6 bases each). Germline CDR1 is SGHAT and CDR2 is FQDESV (reference sequence). This CDR3 contains 13 residues. The ends were cut back, 7 bases at V and 9 bases at J, with 16 bases in the middle. DNA for the CDR3: TGTGCCAGCATATTCGGGGGCGAGGGTGAGCAGTTCTTC. This sequence encodes CASIFGGEGEQFF.

Worth noting for this clone: A much larger clonotype is one base distant, so this may be a read error. The J gene is TRBJ2-7, the V gene TRBV7-9, with D hard to call. This CDR3 contains 11 residues. The V gene lost 6 bases and the J gene lost 4 bases, with 7 bases spanning the gap. The germline gives CDR1 SEHNR, CDR2 FQNEAQ (reference sequence). The DNA for the CDR3 is TGTGCCAGCAGTTCTGTATACGAGCAGTACTTC. It translates to CASSSVYEQYF.

The chain is built from TRBV25-1 and TRBJ2-3; D is uncertain. Deletions cut 8 bases from V and 5 bases from J, with 14 bases between. The CDR3 has 13 amino acids. Germline V gene data show CDR1 as MGHDK and CDR2 as SYGVNS. CDR3 DNA: TGTGCCAGCTCCCGGGCCGGCGGAGATACGCAGTATTTT. Its translation is CASSRAGGDTQYF.

This chain links TRBV7-2 with TRBJ2-7, with 7 nucleotides matching TRBD2. The V gene's germline CDR1 is SGHTA and CDR2 FQGNSA. This CDR3 contains 15 residues. Unmatched junction bases numbered 4, after V lost 1 base and J lost 1 base. The CDR3 nucleotides read TGTGCCAGCAGCTTAGTTGCCGGGGGGTCCTACGAGCAGTACTTC. This sequence encodes CASSLVAGGSYEQYF.

V and J are TRBV4-1 and TRBJ2-2; 7 nucleotides agree with TRBD2. J lost 1 base, V lost 4 bases, and 12 bases had no gene match. The germline V gene encodes CDR1 MGHRA and CDR2 YSYEKL. The CDR3 extends over 18 amino acids. For the CDR3, the DNA is TGCGCCAGCAGCCCGTGGACGACGGGACTATTGAACACCGGGGAGCTGTTTTTT. It codes for CASSPWTTGLLNTGELFF.

Note on this clone: The junction and the germline gene differ at one end; a read error may be behind it. Other DNA sequences within the sample encode an identical CDR3. The chain couples TRBV7-9 to TRBJ2-1; 9 bases fit TRBD2. This CDR3 is 14 amino acids long. The germline CDR1 and CDR2 sequences are SEHNR and FQNEAQ (reference sequence). In nucleotides, the CDR3 is TGTGCCAGCAGCCTAGCGGGGTCATACAATGAGCAGTTCTTC. Protein: CASSLAGSYNEQFF.

The chain joins TRBV5-5 to TRBJ2-5, with 7 bases that match TRBD2. CDR3 length: 14 amino acids. V lost 4 bases, J lost 2 bases, and 5 bases stayed unmatched. From germline, CDR1 is SGHKS and CDR2 YYEKEE (reference sequence). This CDR3 is CASSTSGGQETQYF. DNA for the CDR3: TGTGCCAGCAGCACCTCGGGGGGTCAAGAGACCCAGTACTTC.

V usage is TRBV6-5 and J usage is TRBJ1-1, with D possibly matching TRBD1 (6 bases). The germline gives CDR1 MNHEY, CDR2 SVGAGI. V was trimmed by 0 bases and J by 9 bases, leaving 11 bases between them. The CDR3 contains 13 residues. The CDR3 reads CASSYSAQGQAFF. The CDR3 nucleotides read TGTGCCAGCAGTTACTCAGCCCAGGGGCAAGCTTTCTTT.

The rearrangement joins TRBV7-3 to TRBJ2-1, with TRBD1 identical over 11 bases. The CDR3 is 15 residues long. From germline, CDR1 is SGHTA and CDR2 FQGTGA. Trimming took 5 bases from V and 8 from J; bases not matched to a gene: 8. The chain's CDR3 is CASSLGQGALDEQFF. CDR3 in DNA: TGTGCCAGCAGCCTTGGACAGGGGGCGTTGGATGAGCAGTTCTTC.

This clone showed up just once. The chain couples TRBV5-1 to TRBJ1-1, with 10 positions matching TRBD1. The CDR3 totals 17 residues. Germline V lookup: CDR1 SGHRS, CDR2 YFSETQ. Germline trimming cut 3 bases from V and 0 bases from J; bases unmatched to any gene: 8. In nucleotides, the CDR3 is TGCGCCAGCAGCTACCGGGGACAGGGGACCATGAACACTGAAGCTTTCTTT. Residues: CASSYRGQGTMNTEAFF.

Note on this clone: A read error may explain this, as a much larger clone is one base away. The chain is built from TRBV6-5 and TRBJ2-7; 15 nucleotides line up with TRBD2. In germline, CDR1 is MNHEY, CDR2 SVGAGI. The V segment lost 5 bases and the J segment 5 bases; nucleotides outside the gene matches: 1. The CDR3 runs to 14 residues. The DNA for the CDR3 is TGTGCCAGCAGTGGACTAGCGGGAGGGCACGAGCAGTACTTC. It codes for CASSGLAGGHEQYF.

The rearrangement uses TRBV7-2 and TRBJ2-3, with 14 positions matching TRBD2. Per the germline V gene, CDR1 is SGHTA and CDR2 is FQGNSA. V lost 7 bases, J lost 4 bases, and 4 bases stayed unmatched. The CDR3 is 15 residues long. CDR3 sequence: CASTPTSGRADTQYF. CDR3 sequence (DNA): TGTGCCAGCACCCCGACTAGCGGGAGGGCAGATACGCAGTATTTT.